This T cell receptor beta chain was sequenced for a study of shared clonotypes between healthy human individuals. General study points: In this cohort, only blood was sampled, and tissue repertoires likely differ. Against clonotypes common to all four donors, non-shared ones had lower generation probabilities.

Comments on this clone: What it binds is unknown.

Deletions cut 9 bases from V and 5 bases from J, with 16 bases between. The CDR3 totals 13 residues. The germline gives CDR1 MDHEN, CDR2 SYDVKM. Sequencing was performed with immunoSEQ multiplex PCR; in TCRdb, only in-frame clones are kept and a portion is missing. The sample has hundreds of thousands of clones, more than 70% seen once; the top ten hold approximately 1.8%. This chain links TRBV28 with TRBJ2-5; D may be TRBD2 (7 bases). This clonotype was sampled from a woman between 25 and 40 years old in good health. Sequencing input: memory CD4+ T cells sorted from blood. Subset reported: CD45RA-negative fraction. The CDR3 region has the DNA TGTGCCAGTAGAGGGGGGGCGCTTGAGACCCAGTACTTC. It specifies CASRGGALETQYF.